The clone carrying this TCR beta chain appeared a few times. Its antigen is unknown. No conserved phenylalanine or tryptophan ends this CDR3, so it is likely a read error. Other DNA sequences in the same sample also yield this CDR3. None of the patients had undergone any treatment ahead of thyroid surgery. Authors' methods: CDR3 was compared across clinicopathological groups, and the resulting differences were used to build a distant-metastasis classifier for papillary thyroid cancer. With MiXCR, TCRdb reprocessed the PCR reads. TCRdb, not the authors, supplied the V and J calls. Altogether some 33,000 clones are present, roughly 15% being singletons, with the ten largest covering under 20%. This CDR3 is 18 amino acids long. Germline V lookup: CDR1 MGHRA, CDR2 YSYEKL. Trimming removed 1 base at V and 12 bases at J, with 28 bases between. This sample stems from a study of metastatic and nonmetastatic thyroid tumors. In the study overall: Peripheral blood and tumor or nodule samples from malignant and benign thyroid patients were compared.

Notes on the study in general: It was reported that TCR beta diversity was significantly higher in malignant thyroid tumors than benign nodules, in blood and tumor.

Material for sequencing was blood. V and J are TRBV4-1 and TRBJ2-1; D tentatively fits TRBD1 or TRBD2 (5 bases each). The sequence derives from a male donor with papillary thyroid cancer or a benign thyroid nodule (not recorded which). Some clones in this sample may be carry-over from other donors' samples. The CDR3, as DNA: TGCGCCAGCAGCCAAGGACCCCCCGGGGCGGTCCTTGACGATGGGCAGTTCCTC. Protein: CASSQGPPGAVLDDGQFL.